Shown below are 5 T cell receptor beta chains from a single sample sequenced in a study of regulatory T cells in long-lasting Graves disease. Sample time point: newly diagnosed GD, antithyroid drugs for less than 3 months. TCR sequences were obtained from RNA taken from PBMCs. Libraries of TCR beta came from iRepertoire HTBI primers plus Arm-PCR of CDR3 regions. TCRdb re-derived calls from the multiplex PCR reads in MiXCR, one entry per CDR3 protein. The table includes roughly 320,000 distinct CDR3 sequences, over 15% detected once. The data also belong to a second study, concerning T cells in Graves' hyperthyroidism and ophthalmopathy.

Sequenced material: peripheral blood mononuclear cells (PBMCs), taken at new diagnosis, from a patient treated with antithyroid drugs. The receptors here all came from a man in his forties with Graves disease.

This clonotype was seen repeatedly, ten times or more. The chain combines TRBV18 with TRBJ2-5; D remains unclear. The CDR3 totals 18 residues. The ends were cut back, 6 bases at V and 5 bases at J, with 28 bases in the middle. CDR1 is KGHSH and CDR2 is LQKENI in the germline V gene. CDR3 nucleotides: TGTGCCAGCTCCCATGCCCAGGACCGAGCTCTTCTCAGGGAGACCCAGTACTTC. This translates into CASSHAQDRALLRETQYF.

A word on this clonotype: Being one base from a much bigger clone, this may be a read error. This chain connects TRBV18 to TRBJ1-4, with D perhaps matching TRBD1 (6 bases). This CDR3 spans 14 amino acids. Germline V gene data show CDR1 as KGHSH and CDR2 as LQKENI. CDR3 amino acids: CASSPGTWVEKLLF. The CDR3 DNA is TGTGCCAGCTCACCAGGGACATGGGTTGAAAAACTGCTTTTT. Variable domain in full (rest from reference TRBV18 and TRBJ1-4): NAGVMQNPRHLVRRRGQEARLRCSPMKGHSHVYWYRQLPEEGLKFMVYLQKENIIDESGMPKERFSAEFPKEGPSILRIQQVVRGDSAAYFCASSPGTWVEKLLFGSGTQLSVL.

This clonotype occurred many times. This chain joins TRBV2 and TRBJ2-5, with a weak D call TRBD1 (5 bases). The end of the DNA is better explained by TRBJ2-7, so the J call may be wrong. CDR1 is SNHLY, CDR2 FYNNEI, per germline. This CDR3 region has 14 residues. The CDR3 DNA sequence: TGTGCCAGCAGTGGGCAGGGTGTTTCCTACGAGCAGTACTTC. Its protein product is CASSGQGVSYEQYF.

The chain is built from TRBV2 and TRBJ2-5, with 10 bases lining up with TRBD2. V lost 7 bases, J lost 7 bases, and 12 bases stayed unmatched. CDR3 length: 15 amino acids. Germline V gives CDR1 SNHLY, CDR2 FYNNEI. CDR3 nucleotide sequence: TGTGCCAGCAAAAAAGAGCGGGGGGGCTCGGGGACCCAGTACTTC. This gives the protein CASKKERGGSGTQYF.

This clonotype came up many times. The V call is TRBV5-1, the J call TRBJ1-2; the match to TRBD1 covers 11 bases. V lost 3 bases, J lost 3 bases, and 7 bases stayed unmatched. Germline CDR1 reads SGHRS; CDR2 reads YFSETQ. The CDR3 spans 16 residues. CDR3 nucleotide sequence: TGCGCCAGCAGCTGGACCCCGGGACAGGGGGACTATGGCTACACCTTC. The encoded protein is CASSWTPGQGDYGYTF.